This TCR beta chain comes out of a study of OX40 agonist ivuxolimab in advanced cancers. Study-level information: Ivuxolimab, an antibody that agonizes OX40 (CD134), was administered to the patients.

Concerning this clone itself: Its specificity is unknown.

At baseline, cycle 4 day 1, and cycle 7 day 1, blood was sampled. Study-level results: Doses of 0.1 to 3.0 mg/kg were accompanied by clonal expansion of CD4+ and CD8+ blood T cells by week 6. Partial responders at 0.1-3.0 mg/kg showed near-lowest clonal expansion.

CDR3 length: 15 residues. Germline CDR1 is MNHEY and CDR2 is SMNVEV (reference sequence). V lost 3 bases, J lost 4 bases, and 6 bases stayed unmatched. Generated by immunoSEQ multiplex PCR, the TCRdb table keeps only in-frame clones and is missing some. The sample consists of about 61,000 clones, about 90% of them appearing once. This clonotype was sampled from an adult with an advanced solid tumor such as melanoma, head and neck, liver or kidney cancer. This chain connects TRBV27 to TRBJ1-2; TRBD1 agrees at 9 bases. This material consisted of CD4+ or CD8+ T cells sorted from blood, taken in a trial of the OX40 agonist ivuxolimab. CDR3 DNA sequence: TGTGCCAGCAGTTTCACAGGGGGCGCCACCTATGGCTACACCTTC. The encoded protein is CASSFTGGATYGYTF.